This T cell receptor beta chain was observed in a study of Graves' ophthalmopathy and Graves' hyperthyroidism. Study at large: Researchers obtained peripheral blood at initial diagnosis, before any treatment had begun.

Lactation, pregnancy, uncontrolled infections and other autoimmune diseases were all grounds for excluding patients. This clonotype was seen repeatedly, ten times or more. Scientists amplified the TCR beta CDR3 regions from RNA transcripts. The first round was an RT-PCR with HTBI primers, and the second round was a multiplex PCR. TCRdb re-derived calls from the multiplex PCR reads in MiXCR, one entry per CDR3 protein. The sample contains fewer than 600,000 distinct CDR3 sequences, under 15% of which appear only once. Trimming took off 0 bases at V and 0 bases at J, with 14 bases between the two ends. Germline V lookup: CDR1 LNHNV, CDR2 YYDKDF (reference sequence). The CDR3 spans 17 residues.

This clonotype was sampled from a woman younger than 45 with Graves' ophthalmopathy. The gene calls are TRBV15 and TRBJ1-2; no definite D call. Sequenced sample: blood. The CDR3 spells CATSRDLRQPTNYGYTF. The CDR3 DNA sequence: TGTGCCACCAGCAGAGATCTGCGGCAGCCCACTAACTATGGCTACACCTTC.